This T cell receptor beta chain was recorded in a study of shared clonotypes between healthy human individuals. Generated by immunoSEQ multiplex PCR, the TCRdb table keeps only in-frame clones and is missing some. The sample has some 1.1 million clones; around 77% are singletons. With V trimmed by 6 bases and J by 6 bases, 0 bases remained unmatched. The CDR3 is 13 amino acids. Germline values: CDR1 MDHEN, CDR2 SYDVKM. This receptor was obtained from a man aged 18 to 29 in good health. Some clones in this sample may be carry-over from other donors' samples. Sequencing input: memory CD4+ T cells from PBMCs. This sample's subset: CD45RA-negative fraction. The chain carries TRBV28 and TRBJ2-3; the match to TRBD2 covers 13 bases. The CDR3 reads CASRLAGGDTQYF. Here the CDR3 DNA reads TGTGCCAGCAGACTAGCGGGAGGGGATACGCAGTATTTT. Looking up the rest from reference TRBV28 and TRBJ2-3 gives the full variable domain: DVKVTQSSRYLVKRTGEKVFLECVQDMDHENMFWYRQDPGLGLRLIYFSYDVKMKEKGDIPEGYSVSREKKERFSLILESASTNQTSMYLCASRLAGGDTQYFGPGTRLTVL.